Below, 13 T cell receptor beta chains from the same sample are listed, as sequenced in a study of Ad26.COV2.S vaccination and SARS-CoV-2 variants. Profiled with immunoSEQ multiplex PCR; TCRdb holds only in-frame clones, not every one. The data show about 440,000 clones, roughly 85% seen once. Treatment defined: around 19 received Ad26.COV2.S at low or high dose, single or two shots; 5 received placebo; per-sample allocation not given. All samples were drawn on day 63, counting from the first vaccine or placebo injection. The starting material was peripheral blood, obtained in a trial of Ad26.COV2.S vaccine versus placebo. The receptors derive from a person between 18 and 65 years old who received the Ad26.COV2.S COVID-19 vaccine or a placebo.

The gene calls are TRBV6-2 or TRBV6-3 and TRBJ2-3; D gene ambiguous. This CDR3 spans 15 amino acids. Germline V gene data show CDR1 as MNHEY and CDR2 as SVGEGT. V was pared by 2 bases and J by 2 bases, with 11 bases between. The CDR3 here is CASSYGGRSTDTQYF. CDR3 DNA: TGTGCCAGCAGTTACGGTGGCAGGTCCACAGATACGCAGTATTTT.

The J gene is TRBJ2-3, the V gene TRBV9; D gene ambiguous. This CDR3 has 14 amino acids. Germline CDR1 is SGDLS and CDR2 is YYNGEE. Trimming removed 0 bases at V and 2 bases at J, with 7 bases between. The CDR3 region has the DNA TGTGCCAGCAGCGTAGCGGGCACCACAGATACGCAGTATTTT. It codes for CASSVAGTTDTQYF.

V is TRBV6-5 and J is TRBJ1-4; D call uncertain. Germline V gene lookup returns CDR1 MNHEY and CDR2 SVGAGI. Deletions cut 6 bases from V and 8 bases from J, with 16 bases between. The CDR3 is 14 residues long. CDR3 residues: CASRPGASWEKLFF. The DNA of the CDR3 is TGTGCCAGCAGGCCGGGAGCCTCTTGGGAAAAACTGTTTTTT.

The chain recombines TRBV28 with TRBJ1-2; maybe TRBD1 (6 bases). CDR3 length: 14 residues. CDR1 and CDR2 (germline): MDHEN, SYDVKM. The V gene lost 5 bases and the J gene lost 5 bases, with 15 bases spanning the gap. The CDR3 loop is CASSPPSGAYGYTF. In nucleotides, the CDR3 is TGTGCCAGCAGTCCACCCTCGGGGGCTTATGGCTACACCTTC.

This sequence joins TRBV7-2 and TRBJ2-1; 11 bases line up with TRBD2. Germline values: CDR1 SGHTA, CDR2 FQGNSA. CDR3 length: 16 residues. Losses at the gene ends were 2 bases for V and 5 bases for J; bases not matched to a gene: 5. The CDR3 DNA reads TGTGCCAGCAGCTTATATGGGACTAGCGGTAACAATGAGCAGTTCTTC. Its translation: CASSLYGTSGNNEQFF.

The CDR3 here is CASVRWSEAFF. In DNA form, the CDR3 reads TGTGCCAGCGTACGATGGTCTGAAGCTTTCTTT. This chain connects TRBV2 to TRBJ1-1; D uncertain. The CDR3 loop spans 11 amino acids. Germline CDR1 reads SNHLY; CDR2 reads FYNNEI. The germline V and J ends were trimmed by 8 bases and 6 bases, with 10 bases remaining between them.

This chain uses TRBV12-1 with TRBJ2-3; the table's D gene call, TRBD1, was not cross checked with the DNA. TRBV12-1 is described as a pseudogene. CDR3 size: 17 residues. CDR3: CASSFPLGTGVPDTQYF. The CDR3 DNA reads TGTGCCAGCAGCTTCCCCTTGGGGACAGGGGTTCCAGATACGCAGTATTTT.

The chain is built from TRBV15 and TRBJ1-1; no clear D gene. This CDR3 contains 12 residues. Trimming removed 3 bases from V and 11 bases from J, with 13 bases in between. Germline CDR1 LNHNV, CDR2 YYDKDF (reference sequence). The CDR3 DNA reads TGTGCCACCAGCAGCGGGGTGGGGTTGGCTTTCTTT. Protein sequence: CATSSGVGLAFF.

The genes are TRBV5-1 and TRBJ2-2; D perhaps matches TRBD2 (5 bases). Trimming took off 7 bases at V and 6 bases at J, with 16 bases between the two ends. Germline assignment: CDR1 SGHRS and CDR2 YFSETQ. The CDR3 runs to 14 residues. CDR3: CASSPGSWAGELFF. DNA of the CDR3: TGCGCCAGCTCTCCGGGGTCGTGGGCCGGGGAGCTGTTTTTT. The full variable domain, its missing parts supplied by reference TRBV5-1 and TRBJ2-2, is KAGVTQTPRYLIKTRGQQVTLSCSPISGHRSVSWYQQTPGQGLQFLFEYFSETQRNKGNFPGRFSGRQFSNSRSEMNVSTLELGDSALYLCASSPGSWAGELFFGEGSRLTVL.

The rearrangement links TRBV30 to TRBJ2-7; D is unclear. Germline V CDR1 and CDR2: GTSNPN, SVGIG (reference sequence). Between the trimmed V and J ends, which lost 2 bases and 6 bases, there was a span of 8 bases. This CDR3 has 11 amino acids. The DNA of the CDR3 is TGTGCCTGGAGTTTCTGGCCCGAGCAGTACTTC. This encodes CAWSFWPEQYF.

The J gene is TRBJ1-5, the V gene TRBV18, with TRBD1 identical over 9 bases. Germline lookup yields CDR1 KGHSH and CDR2 LQKENI. Trimming cost V 2 bases and J 5 bases; bases outside gene matches: 4. The CDR3 has 15 amino acids. Here the CDR3 DNA reads TGTGCCAGCTCACCAAAGACAGGGGGAGATCAGCCCCAGCATTTT. Translating gives CASSPKTGGDQPQHF.

Worth noting for this clone: The sample has other DNA sequences that encode this CDR3 too. J is TRBJ2-3 and V is TRBV19, with D possibly TRBD1 on 6 matching bases. CDR3 length: 13 residues. Trimming took off 6 bases at V and 1 base at J, with 8 bases between the two ends. CDR1 LNHDA and CDR2 SQIVND come from the germline V gene (reference sequence). CDR3 DNA: TGTGCCAGTAGCACAGGGCGCACAGATACGCAGTATTTT. Translated: CASSTGRTDTQYF. Drawing the rest from reference TRBV19 and TRBJ2-3, the complete variable domain is DGGITQSPKYLFRKEGQNVTLSCEQNLNHDAMYWYRQDPGQGLRLIYYSQIVNDFQKGDIAEGYSVSREKKESFPLTVTSAQKNPTAFYLCASSTGRTDTQYFGPGTRLTVL.

CDR3 residues: CATSRGGVSSYEQYF. The CDR3 DNA is TGTGCCACCAGCAGAGGTGGGGTTAGCTCCTACGAGCAGTACTTC. The chain recombines TRBV15 with TRBJ2-7; D gene unclear. Germline CDR1 and CDR2: LNHNV and YYDKDF (reference sequence). The CDR3 runs 15 residues. V lost 1 base to trimming and J lost 0 bases, with 10 bases between them. The variable domain in full, completed from reference TRBV15 and TRBJ2-7, reads DAMVIQNPRYQVTQFGKPVTLSCSQTLNHNVMYWYQQKSSQAPKLLFHYYDKDFNNEADTPDNFQSRRPNTSFCFLDIRSPGLGDTAMYLCATSRGGVSSYEQYFGPGTRLTVT.